This is a list of T cell receptor beta chains from one sample in a study of blood T cell repertoires in COVID-19. The protocol was immunoSEQ multiplex PCR, while the TCRdb copy is restricted to in-frame clones and leaves out a portion. The table includes approximately 250,000 clones, 70% to 90% detected once. Source material: PBMCs or T cells enriched from blood (not recorded which). These receptors all come from a middle-aged woman with acute COVID-19. Both conserved end residues are part of each CDR3. Each record gives: J gene, D gene, V gene, CDR3 protein, CDR3 DNA. D genes are given only for firm matches.

TRBJ2-3 | TRBD2 | TRBV7-3 | CASSLMAGDTQYF | TGTGCCAGCAGCTTAATGGCGGGGGACACGCAGTATTTT
TRBJ1-6 | . | TRBV5-5 | CASSSSDYSPLHF | TGTGCCAGCAGCTCGAGTGACTATTCACCCCTCCACTTT
TRBJ2-3 | . | TRBV10-1 | CASSETRDTQYF | TGCGCCAGCAGTGAAACTAGGGATACGCAGTATTTT
TRBJ1-5 | . | TRBV5-1 | CASSLMGGSNQPQHF | TGCGCCAGCAGCTTGATGGGGGGGTCCAATCAGCCCCAGCATTTT
TRBJ1-3 | . | TRBV5-1 | CASRAGSGNTIYF | TGCGCCAGCAGGGCGGGATCTGGAAACACCATATATTTT
TRBJ1-2 | . | TRBV7-9 | CASSLAGRISYTF | TGTGCCAGCAGCTTAGCGGGGCGAATCAGCTACACCTTC
TRBJ2-3 | . | TRBV19 | CASSTNSGETDTQYF | TGTGCCAGTAGCACCAATAGCGGAGAGACAGATACGCAGTATTTT
TRBJ2-2 | TRBD1 | TRBV9 | CASKPDWTGGDTGELFF | TGTGCCAGCAAACCCGACTGGACAGGGGGGGACACCGGGGAGCTGTTTTTT
TRBJ1-1 | TRBD1 | TRBV27 | CASSSPPGQGLAFF | TGTGCCAGCAGTTCCCCTCCGGGACAGGGACTGGCTTTCTTT
TRBJ2-5 | TRBD1 | TRBV5-6 | CASSWDSVEVAQYF | TGTGCCAGCAGCTGGGACAGCGTCGAGGTGGCCCAGTACTTC
TRBJ1-2 | TRBD1 | TRBV7-2 | CASSFDRGRNYGYTF | TGTGCCAGCAGCTTTGATAGGGGGCGAAACTATGGCTACACCTTC
TRBJ1-4 | . | TRBV7-8 | CASSLDVSGSLFF | TGTGCCAGCAGCTTAGATGTGTCAGGAAGTCTGTTTTTT
TRBJ2-1 | TRBD1 | TRBV15 | CATSRNQGAYNEQFF | TGTGCCACCAGCAGAAACCAGGGGGCCTACAATGAGCAGTTCTTC
TRBJ1-2 | TRBD1 | TRBV18 | CASSPIPSGQGSSANYGYTF | TGTGCCAGCTCACCAATCCCCTCCGGACAGGGCTCGTCGGCTAACTATGGCTACACCTTC